One T cell receptor (beta chain) is described in this entry. The data were taken from a study of patients and donors after allogeneic stem cell transplantation. V gave up 5 bases and J gave up 6 bases, with 20 bases separating them. Looked up from germline, CDR1 is SEHNR and CDR2 is FQNEAQ (reference sequence). The CDR3 covers 16 residues. A single record per CDR3 protein comes from TCRdb applying MiXCR to the RT-PCR reads. Of 150,000 to 200,000 distinct CDR3 sequences listed, roughly 30% were seen once; the top ten hold about 3%. The TCR originated in a human donor who was either an allogeneic HSCT recipient or a stem cell or donor lymphocyte infusion donor (not recorded which). It is not recorded whose cells these are; they may come from a transplant donor. The chain employs TRBV7-9 and TRBJ2-1, with D possibly TRBD2 on 6 matching bases. The sequenced sample was blood, either unsorted or a sorted T cell fraction (not recorded which). Written as DNA, the CDR3 is TGTGCCAGCAGCCGAATGGGGACTTCACCCCCCAATGAGCAGTTCTTC. Its translation is CASSRMGTSPPNEQFF.